This is a list of T cell receptor beta chains from one sample in a study of OX40 agonist ivuxolimab in advanced cancers. Only in-frame clones appear in the TCRdb table, and some are missing; sequencing was by immunoSEQ multiplex PCR. The sample holds around 72,000 clones, 75% to 90% seen once. This specimen was CD4+ or CD8+ T cells sorted from blood, taken in a trial of the OX40 agonist ivuxolimab. The receptors were sampled from an adult with an advanced solid tumor such as melanoma, head and neck, liver or kidney cancer. Both conserved end residues are part of each CDR3. A D gene is named only where the DNA matches it firmly. Where a row states a size, it is once, few, many or the class of an expanded clone; other rows omit it.

-	TRBD1	TRBV28	TRBJ1-3	TGTGCCAGCAGTTTGGGGACAGGGGGCGGAATCGCTGGAAACACCATATATTTT	CASSLGTGGGIAGNTIYF
-	TRBD1	TRBV5-1	TRBJ2-6	TGCGCCAGCAGACCACGACAGGGGGAGGCCTCTGGGGCCAACGTCCTGACTTTC	CASRPRQGEASGANVLTF
-	-	TRBV2	TRBJ1-2	TGTGCCAGCAAGGCGGTCGGGGGAGGCTATGGCTACACCTTC	CASKAVGGGYGYTF
-	TRBD2	TRBV4-1	TRBJ2-3	TGCGCCACCTCCGGGAGGGAGCGGGGCACAGATACGCAGTATTTT	CATSGRERGTDTQYF
-	-	TRBV5-1	TRBJ2-6	TGCGCCAGCAGCTTGCAAGGGGACAACGTCCTGACTTTC	CASSLQGDNVLTF
-	TRBD1	TRBV19	TRBJ1-2	TGTGCCAGTAGTATAATCCCCATGGACAGGGGTGGCGGCTACACCTTC	CASSIIPMDRGGGYTF
-	TRBD1	TRBV11-1	TRBJ2-7	TGTGCCAGCAGCTGGACAGGGCCAACCTACGAGCAGTACTTC	CASSWTGPTYEQYF
-	-	TRBV4-2	TRBJ1-5	TGTGCCAGCAGCCAATCGAGCGTCGAGAGAAGGCCCCAGCATTTT	CASSQSSVERRPQHF
-	-	TRBV5-1	TRBJ1-6	TGCGCCAGCTCTGAAGGGCAGGGACGGAGGTCACCCCTCCACTTT	CASSEGQGRRSPLHF
once	-	TRBV5-1	TRBJ1-3	TGCGCCAGCAGCTTGGGCGCGGGGGGAAACACCATATATTTT	CASSLGAGGNTIYF
-	-	TRBV10-2	TRBJ1-4	TGCGCCAGCAGGTCTTATGCAACTAATGAAAAACTGTTTTTT	CASRSYATNEKLFF
-	-	TRBV6-1	TRBJ1-2	TGTGCCAGCAGTACCAGGTTAAACTATGGCTACACCTTC	CASSTRLNYGYTF
-	-	TRBV18	TRBJ1-2	TGTGCCAGCTCACGGGACTATGGCTACACCTTC	CASSRDYGYTF
few	TRBD1	TRBV27	TRBJ1-1	TGTGCCAGCAGTCCCTGGGACAGGGGATACACTGAAGCTTTCTTT	CASSPWDRGYTEAFF
-	TRBD1	TRBV6-6	TRBJ2-7	TGTGCCAGCAGTTACCGCCACCGGACAGGGATCTACGAGCAGTACTTC	CASSYRHRTGIYEQYF
-	TRBD2	TRBV7-2	TRBJ2-5	TGTGCCAGCAGTCTCCTAGCGGGAGGGCCGAAGACCCAGTACTTC	CASSLLAGGPKTQYF
-	TRBD2	TRBV28	TRBJ2-1	TGTGCCAGCAGTAGTAGCGGGGTGGTCTATGAGCAGTTCTTC	CASSSSGVVYEQFF